Below, 3 T cell receptor beta chains from the same sample are listed, as sequenced in a study of control samples from healthy donors and cancer patients (dated by TCRdb to 2020 to 2021). The library was produced with the immunoSEQ multiplex PCR assay. The table comes from immuneACCESS by way of TCRdb, which keeps in-frame sequences with V and J called. Part of the clones is missing from these tables; in studies checked, under half for an unresolved V gene and the rest for unknown reasons. The sample includes around 130,000 clones, with 85% to 95% observed a single time. Just over 8.5% of the sample comes from the top ten. The sequencing input was blood. The receptors originated from a man aged 18 to 29 in good health.

V is TRBV5-8 and J is TRBJ1-1; no clear D gene. The V end was cut by 4 bases, the J end by 1 base, with 8 bases between. The germline V gene encodes CDR1 SGHTS and CDR2 YDEGEE. CDR3 size: 13 residues. CDR3: CASSPRWNTEAFF. CDR3 nucleotides: TGTGCCAGCAGCCCGCGTTGGAACACTGAAGCTTTCTTT.

This clone appeared a single time. The chain combines TRBV25-1 with TRBJ2-3; D not certain. Germline V gives CDR1 MGHDK, CDR2 SYGVNS. The CDR3 spans 13 residues. Trimming pared 1 base from V and 6 bases from J, leaving 8 bases between. The CDR3, as DNA: TGTGCCAGCAGTGAATCGGCACAGGATACGCAGTATTTT. It yields the protein CASSESAQDTQYF.

The V call is TRBV3-1 (or the pseudogene TRBV3-2), the J call TRBJ1-4; 8 bases are a match to TRBD1. CDR1 is LGHDT and CDR2 is YNNKEL in the germline V gene (reference sequence). The V and J ends lost 0 bases and 5 bases, in that order; junction bases with no gene match: 2. CDR3 size: 15 residues. CDR3 DNA: TGTGCCAGCAGCCAAGACCGACAGGGGAATGAAAAACTGTTTTTT. Translating gives CASSQDRQGNEKLFF.